The 32 T cell receptor beta chains below were found in one sample sequenced in a study of blood T cell repertoires in COVID-19. Using immunoSEQ multiplex PCR, the repertoire was profiled, and TCRdb retains in-frame clones only, with some absent. The sample shows some 250,000 clones, around 81% of them seen only once. Source material: peripheral blood. The receptors originated from a man younger than 40 who had recovered from COVID-19.

This chain joins TRBV14 and TRBJ1-2, with D maybe TRBD1 (6 bases). The CDR3 runs 14 residues. V was shortened by 7 bases and J by 4 bases, with 16 bases between the two germline ends. The germline V gene encodes CDR1 SGHDN and CDR2 FVKESK. CDR3 in amino acids: CASNPAGTSYGYTF. CDR3 nucleotides: TGTGCCAGCAACCCAGCCGGGACAAGCTATGGCTACACCTTC.

The gene calls are TRBV9 and TRBJ1-5; the match to TRBD1 covers 8 bases. This CDR3 spans 14 amino acids. Germline CDR1 SGDLS, CDR2 YYNGEE. Trimming at V came to 3 bases and at J to 5 bases, leaving 4 bases not matched to a gene. The CDR3 loop reads CASSGTGFDQPQHF. CDR3 nucleotide sequence: TGTGCCAGCAGCGGGACAGGGTTTGATCAGCCCCAGCATTTT.

The V and J genes are TRBV12-5 and TRBJ2-2; TRBD1 agrees at 7 bases. Per the germline V gene, CDR1 is LGHNT and CDR2 is FRNRAP. V dropped 6 bases and J dropped 6; count of bases not matched to a gene: 7. This CDR3 region has 14 residues. The CDR3 region has the DNA TGTGCTAGTGGATGGACAGGTCCCCCCGGGGAGCTGTTTTTT. Its protein is CASGWTGPPGELFF. Based on the CDR3 plus reference TRBV12-5 and TRBJ2-2, the full variable domain is DARVTQTPRHKVTEMGQEVTMRCQPILGHNTVFWYRQTMMQGLELLAYFRNRAPLDDSGMPKDRFSAEMPDATLATLKIQPSEPRDSAVYFCASGWTGPPGELFFGEGSRLTVL.

The CDR3 is CATSDKQGVVGYTF. The CDR3 DNA reads as TGTGCCACCAGTGATAAACAGGGTGTAGTTGGCTACACCTTC. This chain joins TRBV24-1 and TRBJ1-2; weak D call: TRBD1 (6 bases). CDR1 and CDR2 (germline): KGHDR, SFDVKD. V lost 3 bases and J lost 7, with 14 bases in between. The CDR3 loop spans 14 amino acids.

This chain uses TRBV19 with TRBJ2-2; D is possibly TRBD2 (7 bases). Trimming stripped 7 bases from V and 8 bases from J, with 23 bases between. CDR3 length: 16 residues. Germline V gene data show CDR1 as LNHDA and CDR2 as SQIVND (reference sequence). The CDR3 nucleotides are TGTGCCAGTATGGGAGGGCCAGGGGCCTCCAGGGGGGAGCTGTTTTTT. Translated: CASMGGPGASRGELFF.

This chain connects TRBV4-1 to TRBJ2-1, with 9 bases lining up with TRBD2. Losses at the gene ends were 0 bases for V and 11 bases for J; bases not matched to a gene: 11. The CDR3 length is 16 residues. Germline V gives CDR1 MGHRA, CDR2 YSYEKL. In DNA form, the CDR3 reads TGCGCCAGCAGCCAAGATGCGGCGGGGGGGCCACTCAAGCAGTTCTTC. Amino acid sequence: CASSQDAAGGPLKQFF.

The CDR3, as DNA: TGTGCCAGCAGCCCGGGGTGGCGGGGGCTATCTTCACCCCTCCACTTT. Protein product: CASSPGWRGLSSPLHF. V gene TRBV14 combines with J gene TRBJ1-6; D is perhaps TRBD1 (6 bases). CDR1 is SGHDN and CDR2 is FVKESK in the germline V gene. V lost 4 bases to trimming and J lost 9 bases, with 19 bases between them. The CDR3 runs 16 residues.

DNA for the CDR3: TGTGCCAGTAGCCACGGACAGGGTCGGGAGACCCAGTACTTC. Translating it yields CASSHGQGRETQYF. The V call is TRBV19, the J call TRBJ2-5, with 8 bases fitting TRBD1. This CDR3 contains 14 residues. Trimming removed 6 bases from V and 5 bases from J; junction bases left unmatched: 8. CDR1 and CDR2 from the germline V gene are LNHDA and SQIVND (reference sequence).

The chain uses TRBV5-8 and TRBJ1-3; 8 nucleotides align to TRBD1. The CDR3 is 15 amino acids. Germline lookup yields CDR1 SGHTS and CDR2 YDEGEE. Trimming cost V 3 bases and J 0 bases; bases outside gene matches: 2. Here the CDR3 reads CASSYRGDSGNTIYF. The CDR3 DNA reads TGTGCCAGCAGCTACAGGGGGGACTCTGGAAACACCATATATTTT.

A few counts support this clone. V usage is TRBV21-1 and J usage is TRBJ2-1; the table assigns TRBD2, which was not confirmed against the DNA. TRBV21-1 is a known pseudogene. There are 13 residues in the CDR3. The CDR3 DNA follows: TGTGCCAGAGGACTAGCGGGGGAGAATGAGCAGTTCTTC. Its protein product is CARGLAGENEQFF.

This chain joins TRBV3-1 (or the pseudogene TRBV3-2) and TRBJ2-1, with D perhaps matching TRBD2 (5 bases). Trimming took 3 bases from V and 8 from J, leaving 14 bases between them. The V gene's germline CDR1 is LGHDT and CDR2 YNNKEL (reference sequence). There are 14 residues in the CDR3. CDR3 region: CASSHTGEGDEQFF. In nucleotides, the CDR3 is TGTGCCAGCAGCCATACCGGCGAGGGCGATGAGCAGTTCTTC.

The chain's CDR3 is CASSAGQGTDTQYF. The CDR3 DNA reads TGTGCCAGCAGCGCCGGACAGGGAACAGATACGCAGTATTTT. The chain links TRBV9 to TRBJ2-3, with 8 bases aligning to TRBD1. The germline gives CDR1 SGDLS, CDR2 YYNGEE. The CDR3 totals 14 residues. Unmatched junction bases numbered 3, after V lost 3 bases and J lost 3 bases.

The gene calls are TRBV20-1 and TRBJ2-7; D may be TRBD1 (6 bases). Germline-derived CDR1 and CDR2 are DFQATT and SNEGSKA (reference sequence). The CDR3 runs to 12 residues. Trimming stripped 3 bases from V and 9 bases from J, with 15 bases between. CDR3 sequence: CSASGQPPVQYF. The CDR3 nucleotides are TGCAGTGCTAGTGGACAGCCTCCCGTGCAGTACTTC.

For the CDR3, the DNA is TGTGCCAGCAGTTTATCTGGAGCGGGGGGACCCCAAGAGACCCAGTACTTC. Protein: CASSLSGAGGPQETQYF. The V gene is TRBV27, the J gene TRBJ2-5, with 9 bases matching TRBD2. V gave up 0 bases and J gave up 1 base; unmatched junction bases: 6. This CDR3 is 17 amino acids long. Germline V gene sequence: CDR1 MNHEY, CDR2 SMNVEV (reference sequence).

V gene TRBV5-1 combines with J gene TRBJ2-4; a possible D gene is TRBD2 (6 bases). CDR1 and CDR2 (germline): SGHRS, YFSETQ. Trimming removed 1 base from V and 9 bases from J, with 11 bases in between. CDR3 length equals 13 residues. The chain's CDR3 is CASSLWQGGIQYF. The CDR3, as DNA: TGCGCCAGCAGCTTGTGGCAGGGAGGCATTCAGTACTTC.

The V and J genes are TRBV4-2 and TRBJ1-3; 7 bases match TRBD1. The CDR3 totals 16 residues. CDR1 is LGHNA, CDR2 YNFKEQ, per germline. V trimming: 1 base; J trimming: 4 bases; junction bases outside the gene matches: 7. CDR3 DNA sequence: TGTGCCAGCAGCCAAGCTCATGACAGGGCCGGAAACACCATATATTTT. Amino acids: CASSQAHDRAGNTIYF.

This clone came up a few times. J is TRBJ1-1 and V is TRBV19; D is undetermined. The CDR3 consists of 12 residues. Per germline, CDR1 LNHDA and CDR2 SQIVND (reference sequence). V lost 6 bases to trimming and J lost 2 bases, with 7 bases between them. The CDR3 DNA follows: TGTGCCAGTAGATCAGAAAACACTGAAGCTTTCTTT. Translated, it gives CASRSENTEAFF.

A few counts support this clone. The V call is TRBV5-4, the J call TRBJ1-2, with D perhaps TRBD1 (6 bases). Trimming stripped 4 bases from V and 5 bases from J, with 18 bases between. Germline V gene lookup returns CDR1 SGHNT and CDR2 YYREEE (reference sequence). The CDR3 loop spans 15 amino acids. The CDR3 coding sequence is TGTGCCAGCAGCCAGCAGGGGCTCTCGGGGTATGGCTACACCTTC. Its protein product is CASSQQGLSGYGYTF.

This rearrangement joins TRBV21-1 to TRBJ2-1; the table's D call of TRBD2 was not tested on the DNA. TRBV21-1 is assigned pseudogene status. The CDR3 is 16 residues long. The CDR3: CASSRRPPYGSTKGFF. In DNA form, the CDR3 reads TGTGCCAGCAGCCGACGACCGCCGTATGGGAGCACTAAGGGGTTCTTC.

This chain uses TRBV10-3 with TRBJ2-5; 7 nucleotides align to TRBD1. This CDR3 has 13 residues. V gave up 5 bases and J gave up 4 bases; unmatched junction bases: 4. The germline V gene has CDR1 ENHRY and CDR2 SYGVKD. DNA of the CDR3: TGTGCCATCAGTCGGGACAGCCGAGAGACCCAGTACTTC. It translates to CAISRDSRETQYF.

V gene TRBV14 combines with J gene TRBJ1-2; 10 bases fit TRBD1. Germline lookup yields CDR1 SGHDN and CDR2 FVKESK. The CDR3 runs 15 residues. With V trimmed by 3 bases and J by 4 bases, 5 bases remained unmatched. The CDR3, as DNA: TGTGCCAGCAGCCATGGGACAGGGGTTTCCTATGGCTACACCTTC. Translating it yields CASSHGTGVSYGYTF.

The V and J genes are TRBV4-1 and TRBJ1-4; 7 bases align to TRBD1. The CDR3 is 16 residues long. V was clipped by 5 bases and J by 3 bases; unmatched bases: 9. Germline V lookup: CDR1 MGHRA, CDR2 YSYEKL. The CDR3 region has the DNA TGCGCCAGCAGCTCATTCACGGGACAGCCTAATGAAAAACTGTTTTTT. Amino acids: CASSSFTGQPNEKLFF.

The chain uses TRBV10-3 and TRBJ1-1, with TRBD1 identical over 8 bases. The germline V gene has CDR1 ENHRY and CDR2 SYGVKD. The CDR3 length is 13 residues. V was clipped by 10 bases and J by 3 bases; unmatched bases: 7. CDR3 in amino acids: CASQGQAYTEAFF. The CDR3 DNA sequence: TGTGCCAGCCAGGGACAGGCCTACACTGAAGCTTTCTTT.

The chain recombines TRBV6-2 or TRBV6-3 with TRBJ2-2; weak D call: TRBD2 (6 bases). Trimming took off 5 bases at V and 4 bases at J, with 8 bases between the two ends. CDR1 MNHEY and CDR2 SVGEGT come from the germline V gene. The CDR3 spans 13 residues. This chain's CDR3 is CASSVGGTGELFF. The CDR3 bases are TGTGCCAGCAGTGTCGGGGGCACCGGGGAGCTGTTTTTT.

V and J are TRBV25-1 and TRBJ1-6, with TRBD1 matching 9 bases. Per germline, CDR1 MGHDK and CDR2 SYGVNS. The CDR3 is 14 amino acids. The V segment lost 6 bases and the J segment 9 bases; nucleotides outside the gene matches: 6. CDR3 bases: TGTGCCAGCAGCGCTGGACAGGGGAGTTCACCCCTCCACTTT. It yields the protein CASSAGQGSSPLHF.

In this sample, this clone turned up once. The chain combines TRBV7-3 with TRBJ2-1; TRBD2 aligns across 8 bases. The CDR3 extends over 15 amino acids. J gave up 3 bases and V 5 bases, and 6 bases lay outside the gene matches. Germline V lookup: CDR1 SGHTA, CDR2 FQGTGA. CDR3 sequence reads: CASSERGGYYNEQFF. CDR3 DNA sequence: TGTGCCAGCAGCGAACGGGGGGGCTACTACAATGAGCAGTTCTTC.

The chain recombines TRBV3-1 (or the pseudogene TRBV3-2) with TRBJ2-3, with 8 nucleotides matching TRBD1. J lost 0 bases, V lost 4 bases, and 6 bases had no gene match. Looked up from germline, CDR1 is LGHDT and CDR2 is YNNKEL (reference sequence). The CDR3 totals 16 residues. In DNA, the CDR3 is TGTGCCAGCAGCCCGACAGACAGGGGAAGCACAGATACGCAGTATTTT. This codes for CASSPTDRGSTDTQYF.

V usage is TRBV11-2 and J usage is TRBJ2-3; D may be TRBD2 (5 bases). The CDR3 sequence is 15 residues long. From germline, CDR1 is SGHAT and CDR2 FQNNGV. Trimming stripped 5 bases from V and 6 bases from J, with 18 bases between. The CDR3 nucleotides are TGTGCCAGCAGCCAAGAGGGCAAACCGCCGGATACGCAGTATTTT. It is translated as CASSQEGKPPDTQYF.

This chain joins TRBV19 and TRBJ2-2; 8 bases map to TRBD1. The germline CDR1 and CDR2 sequences are LNHDA and SQIVND (reference sequence). The CDR3 has 17 amino acids. V lost 2 bases and J lost 4; bases outside the gene matches: 9. The CDR3 region has the DNA TGTGCCAGTAGTATAAACCCAGGGGGCGCGGGCACCGGGGAGCTGTTTTTT. It codes for CASSINPGGAGTGELFF.

The V gene is TRBV7-2, the J gene TRBJ2-4; maybe TRBD1 (6 bases). Per the germline V gene, CDR1 is SGHTA and CDR2 is FQGNSA. The V gene lost 5 bases and the J gene lost 2 bases, with 10 bases spanning the gap. CDR3 length: 14 residues. DNA for the CDR3: TGTGCCAGCAGCCTCGGACAGACCAAAAACATTCAGTACTTC. It yields the protein CASSLGQTKNIQYF.

This clone turned up a few times. The gene calls are TRBV19 and TRBJ1-5, with TRBD1 matching 8 bases. The CDR3 is made up of 18 amino acids. The germline CDR1 and CDR2 sequences are LNHDA and SQIVND (reference sequence). After removal of 7 bases from V and 0 bases from J, the junction contained 14 bases not matched to a gene. The CDR3: CASTSPTGQDYSNQPQHF. In DNA form, the CDR3 reads TGTGCCAGTACTTCACCGACGGGACAGGATTATAGCAATCAGCCCCAGCATTTT.

In its sample, this clone was seen a few times. J is TRBJ2-1 and V is TRBV7-9; 7 nucleotides match TRBD1. The CDR3 runs to 14 residues. J gave up 8 bases and V 3 bases, and 7 bases lay outside the gene matches. CDR1 is SEHNR, CDR2 FQNEAQ, per germline (reference sequence). CDR3 nucleotides: TGTGCCAGCAGCTTTTCGACAGGGTTCGATGAGCAGTTCTTC. Protein product: CASSFSTGFDEQFF.